Below, 17 T cell receptor beta chains from the same sample are listed, as sequenced in a study of shared clonotypes between healthy human individuals. Here immunoSEQ multiplex PCR was the method, and the copy in TCRdb shows in-frame clones only, minus some. The data show 2 million to 2.5 million clones, almost 96% seen once. The sequencing sample was made of naive CD4+ T cells sorted from blood. Regarding subset: CD45RA+ positively selected. These receptors originate from a man aged 18 to 29 in good health.

V gene TRBV28 combines with J gene TRBJ1-2; maybe TRBD1 (5 bases). The V gene's germline CDR1 is MDHEN and CDR2 SYDVKM. Trimming cost V 3 bases and J 9 bases, with 20 bases left between them. The CDR3 contains 15 residues. CDR3 sequence reads: CASSFYPAGTGSYTF. The CDR3 DNA reads TGTGCCAGCAGTTTTTATCCGGCGGGGACGGGGAGCTACACCTTC.

This chain joins TRBV19 and TRBJ1-3; D gene unclear. Germline CDR1 and CDR2: LNHDA and SQIVND (reference sequence). Trimming shortened V by 6 bases and J by 4 bases, and 7 bases separated the two germline ends. This CDR3 contains 12 residues. CDR3 bases: TGTGCCAGTAGCGCGGGAGGAAACACCATATATTTT. Translated, it gives CASSAGGNTIYF. The whole variable domain, remainder taken from reference TRBV19 and TRBJ1-3, is DGGITQSPKYLFRKEGQNVTLSCEQNLNHDAMYWYRQDPGQGLRLIYYSQIVNDFQKGDIAEGYSVSREKKESFPLTVTSAQKNPTAFYLCASSAGGNTIYFGEGSWLTVV.

Concerning this clone: At the DNA level, this CDR3 is encoded by other sequences in the same sample as well. The rearrangement links TRBV2 to TRBJ1-3; no definite D call. The germline V gene has CDR1 SNHLY and CDR2 FYNNEI. Deletions cut 3 bases from V and 4 bases from J, with 4 bases between. CDR3 length equals 12 residues. DNA of the CDR3: TGTGCCAGCAGTGAGTCGGGAAACACCATATATTTT. It is translated as CASSESGNTIYF.

This chain links TRBV18 with TRBJ2-3; D perhaps matches TRBD2 (5 bases). The CDR3 has 15 amino acids. V was pared by 3 bases and J by 2 bases, with 12 bases between. CDR1 KGHSH and CDR2 LQKENI come from the germline V gene. The CDR3 DNA reads as TGTGCCAGCTCACCCACGACGGGAATCACAGATACGCAGTATTTT. It codes for CASSPTTGITDTQYF.

This clone was observed a handful of times. The chain combines TRBV5-5 with TRBJ1-6; weak D call: TRBD1 (5 bases). This CDR3 comprises 16 residues. Trimming shortened V by 3 bases and J by 6 bases, and 16 bases separated the two germline ends. Germline lookup yields CDR1 SGHKS and CDR2 YYEKEE (reference sequence). Here the CDR3 DNA reads TGTGCCAGCAGCTCGCTCCGGGGGATTACTAATTCACCCCTCCACTTT. It yields the protein CASSSLRGITNSPLHF.

Of note for this clone: Other DNA sequences in the same sample also yield this CDR3. This rearrangement joins TRBV20-1 to TRBJ1-2; 8 bases are a match to TRBD1. This CDR3 spans 11 amino acids. The germline V gene has CDR1 DFQATT and CDR2 SNEGSKA (reference sequence). V lost 3 bases, J lost 8 bases, and 2 bases stayed unmatched. CDR3 DNA sequence: TGCAGTGCTAGCGGACAGGGAGGCTACACCTTC. Translated, it gives CSASGQGGYTF.

The chain uses TRBV30 and TRBJ2-7, with D perhaps matching TRBD2 (5 bases). Germline CDR1 reads GTSNPN; CDR2 reads SVGIG (reference sequence). V dropped 2 bases and J dropped 9 bases, with 20 bases sitting between them. The length of the CDR3 is 14 residues. Here the CDR3 DNA reads TGTGCCTGGAGTCTCACCGGGAAGTCTTCCGGGCAGTACTTC. It translates to CAWSLTGKSSGQYF.

The chain recombines TRBV18 with TRBJ1-3, with 7 bases identical to TRBD1. CDR1 and CDR2 (germline): KGHSH, LQKENI. The trim removed 4 bases at V and 0 bases at J, leaving 6 bases unmatched. The CDR3 sequence is 16 residues long. The CDR3 coding sequence is TGTGCCAGCTCACGCACAGGGGCACACTCTGGAAACACCATATATTTT. It encodes CASSRTGAHSGNTIYF.

The chain employs TRBV10-3 and TRBJ1-4; D is unclear. V was pared by 7 bases and J by 7 bases, with 13 bases between. The CDR3 loop spans 13 amino acids. The V gene's germline CDR1 is ENHRY and CDR2 SYGVKD. The CDR3 DNA follows: TGTGCCATCACCGCCACTGTCGGTGAAAAACTGTTTTTT. This codes for CAITATVGEKLFF.

The chain recombines TRBV2 with TRBJ1-4; D may be TRBD1 (6 bases). From germline, CDR1 is SNHLY and CDR2 FYNNEI. The CDR3 runs 14 residues. V lost 7 bases to trimming and J lost 0 bases, with 9 bases between them. CDR3 nucleotides: TGTGCCAGCAAGTGGGGGCCAACTAATGAAAAACTGTTTTTT. Its protein product is CASKWGPTNEKLFF.

The chain couples TRBV5-6 to TRBJ2-7; 10 bases map to TRBD2. Germline assignment: CDR1 SGHDT and CDR2 YYEEEE. V lost 4 bases to trimming and J lost 6 bases; unmatched junction nucleotides: 16. The length of the CDR3 is 17 residues. The CDR3 is CASSPRTSGITVSEQYF. The CDR3 coding sequence is TGTGCCAGCAGCCCACGGACTAGCGGAATTACGGTCTCCGAGCAGTACTTC.

The chain is built from TRBV6-1 and TRBJ2-7; D is uncertain. Between the trimmed V and J ends, which lost 4 bases and 0 bases, there was a span of 13 bases. Germline assignment: CDR1 MNHNS and CDR2 SASEGT. CDR3 length: 15 amino acids. This CDR3 is CASSVVTLSSYEQYF. The CDR3 DNA follows: TGTGCCAGCAGTGTGGTCACCTTGAGCTCCTACGAGCAGTACTTC.

The rearrangement uses TRBV7-9 and TRBJ1-2; no clear D. The V and J ends lost 3 bases and 4 bases respectively, with 9 bases between them. This CDR3 comprises 13 residues. CDR1 is SEHNR and CDR2 is FQNEAQ in the germline V gene (reference sequence). CDR3 protein: CASSFAHAYGYTF. In DNA form, the CDR3 reads TGTGCCAGCAGCTTCGCGCATGCCTATGGCTACACCTTC.

The chain uses TRBV11-2 and TRBJ1-1, with TRBD1 matching over 9 bases. J lost 7 bases, V lost 4 bases, and 4 bases had no gene match. The CDR3 is made up of 13 amino acids. Germline CDR1 reads SGHAT; CDR2 reads FQNNGV. CDR3: CASSSRQGGEAFF. The CDR3 DNA reads as TGTGCCAGCAGCTCTCGACAGGGGGGTGAAGCTTTCTTT.

This rearrangement joins TRBV4-3 to TRBJ2-3; D gene ambiguous. Trimming removed 0 bases at V and 2 bases at J, with 9 bases between. CDR3 size: 15 residues. In germline, CDR1 is LGHNA, CDR2 YSLEER. The CDR3 loop is CASSQDLGTTDTQYF. CDR3 in DNA: TGCGCCAGCAGCCAAGATCTCGGCACCACAGATACGCAGTATTTT.

Worth noting for this clone: At one of its ends the junction is not consistent with the germline gene, which may arise from a read error. The gene calls are TRBV6-1 and TRBJ2-7; D is possibly TRBD2 (6 bases). Per the germline V gene, CDR1 is MNHNS and CDR2 is SASEGT. CDR3 length equals 15 residues. The CDR3 protein is CASCEPTSTGYEQYF. Written as DNA, the CDR3 is TGTGCCAGCTGTGAACCGACTAGTACAGGTTACGAGCAGTACTTC.

This clone is a singleton in its sample. Other DNA sequences within the sample encode an identical CDR3. The rearrangement joins TRBV2 to TRBJ2-1, with 7 bases aligning to TRBD1. CDR1 is SNHLY, CDR2 FYNNEI, per germline. CDR3 length: 14 amino acids. J lost 4 bases, V lost 3 bases, and 3 bases had no gene match. CDR3 coding DNA: TGTGCCAGCAGTGAGTCAGGGGGATACAATGAGCAGTTCTTC. Protein sequence: CASSESGGYNEQFF.